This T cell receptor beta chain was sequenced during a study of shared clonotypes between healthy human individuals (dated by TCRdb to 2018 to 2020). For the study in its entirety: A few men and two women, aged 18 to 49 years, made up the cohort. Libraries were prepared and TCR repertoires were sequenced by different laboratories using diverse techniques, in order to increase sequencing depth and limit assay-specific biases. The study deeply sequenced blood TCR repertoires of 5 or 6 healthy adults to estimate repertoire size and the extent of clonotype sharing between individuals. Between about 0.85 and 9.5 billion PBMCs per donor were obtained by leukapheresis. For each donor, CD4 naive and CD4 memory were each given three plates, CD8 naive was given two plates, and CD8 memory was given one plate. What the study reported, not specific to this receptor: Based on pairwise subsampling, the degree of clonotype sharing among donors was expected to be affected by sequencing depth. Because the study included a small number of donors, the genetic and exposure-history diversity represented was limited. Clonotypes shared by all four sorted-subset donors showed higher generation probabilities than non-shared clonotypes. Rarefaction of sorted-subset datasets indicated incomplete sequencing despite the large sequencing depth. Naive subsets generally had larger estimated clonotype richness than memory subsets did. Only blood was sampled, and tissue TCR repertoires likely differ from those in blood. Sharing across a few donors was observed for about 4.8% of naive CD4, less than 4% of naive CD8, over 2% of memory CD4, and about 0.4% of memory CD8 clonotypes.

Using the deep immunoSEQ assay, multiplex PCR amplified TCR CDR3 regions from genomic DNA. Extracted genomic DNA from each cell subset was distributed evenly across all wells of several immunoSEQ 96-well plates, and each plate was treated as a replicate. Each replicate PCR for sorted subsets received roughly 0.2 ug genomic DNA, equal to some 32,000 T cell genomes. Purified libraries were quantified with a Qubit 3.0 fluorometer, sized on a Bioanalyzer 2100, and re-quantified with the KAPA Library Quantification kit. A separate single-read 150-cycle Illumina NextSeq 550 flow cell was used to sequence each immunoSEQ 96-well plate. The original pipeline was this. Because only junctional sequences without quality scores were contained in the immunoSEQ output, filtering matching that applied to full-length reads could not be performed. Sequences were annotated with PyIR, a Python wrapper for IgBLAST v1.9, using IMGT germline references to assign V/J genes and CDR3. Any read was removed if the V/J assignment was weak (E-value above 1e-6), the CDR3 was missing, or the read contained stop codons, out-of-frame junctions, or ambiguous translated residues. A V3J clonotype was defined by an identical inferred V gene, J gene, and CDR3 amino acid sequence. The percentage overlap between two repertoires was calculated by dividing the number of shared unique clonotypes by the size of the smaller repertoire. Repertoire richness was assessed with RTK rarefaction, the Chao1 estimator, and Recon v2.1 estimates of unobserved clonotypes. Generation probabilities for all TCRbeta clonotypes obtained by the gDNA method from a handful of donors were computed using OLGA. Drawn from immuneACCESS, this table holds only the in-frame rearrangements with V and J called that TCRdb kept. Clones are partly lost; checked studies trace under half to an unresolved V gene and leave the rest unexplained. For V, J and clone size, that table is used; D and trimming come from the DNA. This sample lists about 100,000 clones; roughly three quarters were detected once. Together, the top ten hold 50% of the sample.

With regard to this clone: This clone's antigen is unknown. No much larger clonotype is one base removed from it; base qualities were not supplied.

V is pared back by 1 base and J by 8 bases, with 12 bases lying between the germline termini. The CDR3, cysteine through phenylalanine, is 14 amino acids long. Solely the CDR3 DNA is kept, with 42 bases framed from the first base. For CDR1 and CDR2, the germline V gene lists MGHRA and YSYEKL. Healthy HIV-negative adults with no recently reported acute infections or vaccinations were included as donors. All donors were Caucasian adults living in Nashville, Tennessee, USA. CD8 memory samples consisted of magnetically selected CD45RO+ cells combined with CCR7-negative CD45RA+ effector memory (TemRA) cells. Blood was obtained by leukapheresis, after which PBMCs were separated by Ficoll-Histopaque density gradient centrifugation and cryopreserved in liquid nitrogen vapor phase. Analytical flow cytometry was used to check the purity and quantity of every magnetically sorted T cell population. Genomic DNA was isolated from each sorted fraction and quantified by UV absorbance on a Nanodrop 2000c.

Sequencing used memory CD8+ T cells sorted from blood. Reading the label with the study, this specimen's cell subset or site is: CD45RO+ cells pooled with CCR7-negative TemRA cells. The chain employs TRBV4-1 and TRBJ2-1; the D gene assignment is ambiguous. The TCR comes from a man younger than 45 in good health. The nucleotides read TGCGCCAGCAGCCAAGTTACGGTGGTGGATGAGCAGTTCTTC. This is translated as CASSQVTVVDEQFF.